The next 13 T cell receptor beta chains were all read from a single sample in a study of regulatory T cells in long-lasting Graves disease. HTBI primers from iRepertoire and Arm-PCR of CDR3 regions yielded the TCR beta libraries. TCRdb independently ran MiXCR on the multiplex PCR reads; one entry per CDR3 protein. The sample carries around 450,000 distinct CDR3 sequences, 15% recorded once. The time point: newly diagnosed GD, antithyroid drugs for less than 3 months. The TCR library was prepared using RNA isolated from PBMCs. These same data were also listed under a study on T cells in Graves' hyperthyroidism and ophthalmopathy.

The specimen comprised peripheral blood mononuclear cells (PBMCs), sampled at new diagnosis, from a patient treated with antithyroid drugs. The source of these receptors is a woman aged 40 to 55 with Graves disease.

The chain links TRBV7-3 to TRBJ2-4; 13 bases agree with TRBD2. Germline V gives CDR1 SGHTA, CDR2 FQGTGA. The CDR3 consists of 21 residues. V shed 4 bases and J 1 base; nucleotides not matched to a gene: 16. CDR3 amino acids: CASSSSLAGGPGGMAKNIQYF. The CDR3 DNA reads TGTGCCAGCAGCTCATCACTAGCGGGAGGGCCGGGGGGAATGGCCAAAAACATTCAGTACTTC.

This clonotype was seen many times. The rearrangement links TRBV7-2 to TRBJ2-5; D gene uncertain. Germline lookup yields CDR1 SGHTA and CDR2 FQGNSA. The CDR3 sequence is 13 residues long. Trimming took 5 bases from V and 4 from J, leaving 11 bases between them. The DNA of the CDR3 is TGTGCCAGCAGCCCTGGTTGGGGAGAGACCCAGTACTTC. Protein sequence: CASSPGWGETQYF.

This clonotype has a single count. A single base separates this from a much larger clone, so it may be a read error. The conserved final phenylalanine or tryptophan is absent from the CDR3, which likely points to a read error. It is unclear where the CDR3 begins or ends on the DNA, so no DNA is shown, and the CDR3 is as TCRdb lists it. The V gene is TRBV12-3 or TRBV12-4, the J gene TRBJ2-6; TRBD1, the table's D call, lacks a check against the DNA. Inclusive of both ends, the CDR3 amounts to 11 amino acids. The CDR3 loop reads CASSFRDRLTL.

This clonotype was seen at least ten times. The gene calls are TRBV11-2 and TRBJ2-1; TRBD2 is a possible D gene (6 bases). Trimming pared 4 bases from V and 3 bases from J, leaving 13 bases between. CDR1 SGHAT and CDR2 FQNNGV come from the germline V gene. The CDR3 consists of 15 residues. DNA for the CDR3: TGTGCCAGCAGCTCCATTAGCGGACGCTACAATGAGCAGTTCTTC. Translated: CASSSISGRYNEQFF.

This chain joins TRBV24-1 and TRBJ2-2; D call uncertain. The V gene lost 8 bases and the J gene lost 5 bases, with 14 bases spanning the gap. CDR3 length equals 14 residues. Looked up from germline, CDR1 is KGHDR and CDR2 is SFDVKD. The CDR3 loop is CATTSNPGTGELFF. The CDR3 nucleotides are TGTGCCACCACGTCAAACCCTGGGACCGGGGAGCTGTTTTTT.

This clonotype was seen repeatedly, ten times or more. The chain carries TRBV28 and TRBJ2-3; the D gene is possibly TRBD2 (6 bases). V was shortened by 3 bases and J by 0 bases, with 16 bases between the two germline ends. CDR1 and CDR2 from the germline V gene are MDHEN and SYDVKM. The length of the CDR3 is 17 residues. The CDR3 DNA reads TGTGCCAGCAGTTTCTGGGGGAGGCAGGGTAGCACAGATACGCAGTATTTT. Translation gives CASSFWGRQGSTDTQYF.

Note on this clonotype: A read error may explain this, as a much larger clone is one base away. V is TRBV27 and J is TRBJ2-7; the D gene is possibly TRBD2 (6 bases). Trimming left V 7 bases short and J 3 bases short, with 16 bases between. Germline V gene data show CDR1 as MNHEY and CDR2 as SMNVEV (reference sequence). The CDR3 is 14 residues long. CDR3 DNA: TGTGCCAGCAAGTCGCAGGAGGGGATCTACGAGCAGTACTTC. Its protein product is CASKSQEGIYEQYF.

The sample holds many counts of this clonotype. The rearrangement links TRBV20-1 to TRBJ2-2; 8 bases map to TRBD2. V lost 5 bases to trimming and J lost 6 bases; unmatched junction nucleotides: 14. The CDR3 is 16 amino acids. Germline V gives CDR1 DFQATT, CDR2 SNEGSKA (reference sequence). In DNA form, the CDR3 reads TGCAGTGCTTACACCCGAAGCGGGAGAGCATCCGGGGAGCTGTTTTTT. Residues: CSAYTRSGRASGELFF.

This clonotype was seen repeatedly, ten times or more. J is TRBJ2-6 and V is TRBV30, with D possibly being TRBD1 or TRBD2 (5 bases each). Germline CDR1 is GTSNPN and CDR2 is SVGIG (reference sequence). The CDR3 covers 17 residues. The V end was cut by 3 bases, the J end by 1 base, with 16 bases between. As DNA, the CDR3 is TGTGCCTGGAGGAGGGGACGGACGAGGTCTGGGGCCAACGTCCTGACTTTC. Protein: CAWRRGRTRSGANVLTF. Variable domain in full (rest from reference TRBV30 and TRBJ2-6): SQTIHQWPATLVQPVGSPLSLECTVEGTSNPNLYWYRQAAGRGLQLLFYSVGIGQISSEVPQNLSASRPQDRQFILSSKKLLLSDSGFYLCAWRRGRTRSGANVLTFGAGSRLTVL.

This clonotype appeared many times. The rearrangement links TRBV11-3 to TRBJ1-4; D might be TRBD1 (5 bases). V was trimmed by 1 base and J by 6 bases, leaving 9 bases between them. The CDR3 runs to 14 residues. The germline CDR1 and CDR2 sequences are SGHNT and YENEEA. The CDR3 sequence is CASSLAGGDEKLFF. Written as DNA, the CDR3 is TGTGCCAGCAGCTTAGCAGGAGGGGATGAAAAACTGTTTTTT.

This clonotype was seen at least ten times. The chain is built from TRBV12-3 or TRBV12-4 and TRBJ2-2, with D unclear. The CDR3 consists of 13 residues. V dropped 7 bases and J dropped 0 bases, with 6 bases sitting between them. The CDR3 sequence: CASTLTNTGELFF. CDR3 DNA: TGTGCCAGCACTCTAACGAACACCGGGGAGCTGTTTTTT.

This clonotype came up many times. The rearrangement uses TRBV29-1 and TRBJ2-1, with TRBD1 matching 8 bases. CDR3 length equals 13 residues. The germline V gene has CDR1 SQVTM and CDR2 ANQGSEA. Trimming cost V 4 bases and J 4 bases; bases outside gene matches: 3. As DNA, the CDR3 is TGCAGCGTTGGCAGGGGGCTGTACAATGAGCAGTTCTTC. The encoded protein is CSVGRGLYNEQFF.

This clonotype was counted ten times or more. The chain has TRBV2 and TRBJ1-5, with D unresolved. Trimming removed 2 bases at V and 0 bases at J, with 8 bases between. Germline V lookup: CDR1 SNHLY, CDR2 FYNNEI. The CDR3 is made up of 15 amino acids. In DNA, the CDR3 is TGTGCCAGCAGTGAACTGGATAATAGCAATCAGCCCCAGCATTTT. It codes for CASSELDNSNQPQHF.